A selection of T cell receptor beta chains follows, all from one sample in a study of cytomegalovirus exposure and HLA in healthy donors. The repertoire was sequenced with immunoSEQ multiplex PCR; TCRdb's copy has only in-frame clones and lacks some. The sample contains about 280,000 clones, roughly 89% of which appear only once. Material for sequencing was PBMCs. The receptor source for this set is a woman between 18 and 29 years old in good health and CMV-seronegative. Both conserved end residues are part of each CDR3. Fields, in order: CDR3 protein, V gene, clone size. Only part of the rows carry a size: once, few, many, or a class if the clone is expanded.

cdr3_aa: CASSEAGRRISGNTIYF
v_call: TRBV2
clone_size: once

cdr3_aa: CASRGTRVHEQFF
v_call: TRBV6-5
clone_size: NA

cdr3_aa: CASSWLAASSYEQYF
v_call: TRBV5-6
clone_size: NA

cdr3_aa: CSSLIDRIPEAFF
v_call: TRBV7-9
clone_size: few

cdr3_aa: CASSTSGLGEQYF
v_call: TRBV7-9
clone_size: NA

cdr3_aa: CASSLGSSGVYEQYF
v_call: TRBV11-2
clone_size: NA

cdr3_aa: CASSEGGQPSYEQYF
v_call: TRBV6-1
clone_size: few

cdr3_aa: CASSEREWTEAFF
v_call: TRBV6-1
clone_size: NA

cdr3_aa: CASSQEAGAGGREQYF
v_call: TRBV18
clone_size: once

cdr3_aa: CASSSGTVLDTQYF
v_call: TRBV5-1
clone_size: NA

cdr3_aa: CASSQDLQHYEQYF
v_call: TRBV4-1
clone_size: NA

cdr3_aa: CASSFSGTMKNIQYF
v_call: TRBV5-1
clone_size: NA

cdr3_aa: CASSPNQETQYF
v_call: TRBV5-1
clone_size: NA

cdr3_aa: CSVNDRGLSNEQYF
v_call: TRBV29-1
clone_size: once

cdr3_aa: CAWRSVMRSDNYGYTF
v_call: TRBV30
clone_size: few

cdr3_aa: CASSLAQQGLNSPLHF
v_call: TRBV5-1
clone_size: NA

cdr3_aa: CASSIMRQGPYEQYF
v_call: TRBV19
clone_size: NA

cdr3_aa: CAISGGRVTDTQYF
v_call: TRBV10-3
clone_size: NA

cdr3_aa: CASSAPSGGAEDTQYF
v_call: TRBV2
clone_size: once